This entry lists 30 T cell receptor beta chains sequenced from one sample in a study of response to subunit inactivated influenza vaccine. TCRdb re-called the RT-PCR reads through MiXCR, storing one row per CDR3 protein. This table has roughly 700,000 distinct CDR3 sequences, 15% to 18% appearing once. This specimen consisted of PBMCs from blood, obtained roughly 12 days after vaccination. All receptors come from a man aged 45-65 years who received an inactivated influenza vaccine.

The chain has TRBV7-9 and TRBJ2-2, with 9 bases matching TRBD1. The trim removed 4 bases at V and 4 bases at J, leaving 1 base unmatched. The CDR3 loop spans 14 amino acids. The germline V gene has CDR1 SEHNR and CDR2 FQNEAQ (reference sequence). This chain's CDR3 is CASSWDRATGELFF. In DNA form, the CDR3 reads TGTGCCAGCAGCTGGGACAGGGCCACCGGGGAGCTGTTTTTT.

A few counts support this clonotype. V gene TRBV3-1 combines with J gene TRBJ2-1; TRBD2 might be the D (5 bases). Germline-derived CDR1 and CDR2 are LGHDT and YNNKEL (reference sequence). V was pared by 4 bases and J by 10 bases, with 8 bases between. The CDR3 is made up of 11 amino acids. The CDR3 here is CASSPGMEQFF. DNA of the CDR3: TGTGCCAGCAGCCCCGGGATGGAGCAGTTCTTC.

Only a few counts were recorded for this clonotype. This chain connects TRBV12-3 or TRBV12-4 to TRBJ2-1; tentative D call: TRBD1 (6 bases). CDR3 length: 14 residues. The V end lost 1 base, the J end lost 10 bases, and 14 bases lay between the germline ends. The CDR3 DNA sequence: TGTGCCAGCAGTTTAGGGGGACACCGCTCCGAGCAGTTCTTC. It is translated as CASSLGGHRSEQFF.

This clonotype was picked up a small number of times. The J gene is TRBJ2-1, the V gene TRBV5-1, with 7 bases aligning to TRBD1. This CDR3 comprises 15 residues. Trimming took 4 bases from V and 2 from J; bases not matched to a gene: 6. Germline V gene data show CDR1 as SGHRS and CDR2 as YFSETQ. The chain's CDR3 is CASSGAGTAYNEQFF. As DNA, the CDR3 is TGCGCCAGCAGCGGGGCCGGGACAGCCTACAATGAGCAGTTCTTC.

This chain uses TRBV6-5 with TRBJ1-6; 11 positions match TRBD1. CDR1 and CDR2 from the germline V gene are MNHEY and SVGAGI. The CDR3 sequence is 15 residues long. The V and J ends lost 4 bases and 9 bases, in that order; junction bases with no gene match: 5. CDR3 protein: CASSSRDRGFSPLHF. CDR3 nucleotides: TGTGCCAGCAGTTCCCGGGACAGGGGGTTTTCACCCCTCCACTTT.

About this clonotype itself: A clone one base away is much larger, so this may be a read error. The rearrangement links TRBV7-9 to TRBJ2-1; 9 positions agree with TRBD2. Per germline, CDR1 SEHNR and CDR2 FQNEAQ (reference sequence). This CDR3 region has 16 residues. With 6 bases clipped from V and 9 bases from J, the junction kept 15 bases outside the gene matches. The CDR3 reads CASRGSGTSFHIEQFF. CDR3 DNA sequence: TGTGCCAGCAGGGGTTCCGGGACTAGCTTCCACATTGAGCAGTTCTTC.

This clonotype showed up just a few times. This chain uses TRBV5-1 with TRBJ2-2; the D gene is possibly TRBD2 (5 bases). This CDR3 has 16 residues. V dropped 0 bases and J dropped 0 bases, with 9 bases sitting between them. Germline CDR1 is SGHRS and CDR2 is YFSETQ. The CDR3 region is CASSLAGLSNTGELFF. CDR3 DNA: TGCGCCAGCAGCTTGGCGGGATTGTCGAACACCGGGGAGCTGTTTTTT.

In this sample, this clonotype turned up a few times. This sequence joins TRBV29-1 and TRBJ2-7; TRBD2 agrees at 8 bases. The J segment lost 6 bases and the V segment lost 7 bases, leaving 5 bases of the junction unmatched. Germline V gene sequence: CDR1 SQVTM, CDR2 ANQGSEA. There are 11 residues in the CDR3. CDR3 in DNA: TGCAGCGCGGGAGGGTCTCCCGAGCAGTACTTC. As protein: CSAGGSPEQYF.

The chain uses TRBV12-3 or TRBV12-4 and TRBJ2-5; 8 bases map to TRBD2. Trimming cost V 2 bases and J 4 bases; bases outside gene matches: 3. The CDR3 length is 14 residues. The CDR3: CASSLPGGPETQYF. In nucleotides, the CDR3 is TGTGCCAGCAGTTTACCGGGAGGGCCAGAGACCCAGTACTTC.

This clonotype occurred a few times. V is TRBV18 and J is TRBJ2-7; D may match TRBD1 or TRBD2 (5 bases each). Trimming pared 3 bases from V and 9 bases from J, leaving 15 bases between. Germline V gene lookup returns CDR1 KGHSH and CDR2 LQKENI. The CDR3 is 13 residues long. The DNA of the CDR3 is TGTGCCAGCTCACCCCCGGGACCAGGAGGGCAGTACTTC. This translates into CASSPPGPGGQYF.

This clonotype turned up a few times. The rearrangement links TRBV20-1 to TRBJ2-3; 8 bases agree with TRBD2. The CDR3 runs to 14 residues. Germline V gene data show CDR1 as DFQATT and CDR2 as SNEGSKA (reference sequence). Trimming cost V 1 base and J 1 base; bases outside gene matches: 1. The chain's CDR3 is CSARGRGGTDTQYF. The CDR3 nucleotides read TGCAGTGCTAGAGGGCGGGGGGGCACAGATACGCAGTATTTT.

The V and J genes are TRBV23-1 and TRBJ2-3; possibly TRBD1 for D (5 bases). TRBV23-1 qualifies as an ORF whose function is uncertain. CDR3 length equals 15 residues. The V gene lost 2 bases and the J gene lost 8 bases, with 17 bases spanning the gap. The CDR3 loop reads CASSQPGKDFSTQYF. The CDR3 nucleotides are TGCGCCAGCAGTCAACCAGGGAAAGACTTTAGTACGCAGTATTTT.

J is TRBJ2-2 and V is TRBV5-5; D is unresolved. Per the germline V gene, CDR1 is SGHKS and CDR2 is YYEKEE (reference sequence). V was clipped by 4 bases and J by 8 bases, with 18 bases between them. The CDR3 spans 15 residues. CDR3 sequence reads: CASSTDRQNRGELFF. The CDR3 bases are TGTGCCAGCAGCACGGATCGTCAGAACAGAGGGGAGCTGTTTTTT.

The chain combines TRBV29-1 with TRBJ1-6; D unclear. This CDR3 is 13 amino acids long. The V end lost 5 bases, the J end lost 5 bases, and 10 bases lay between the germline ends. Germline-derived CDR1 and CDR2 are SQVTM and ANQGSEA. The CDR3 DNA sequence: TGCAGCGTTCGGACGGCCCATAATTCACCCCTCCACTTT. Protein sequence: CSVRTAHNSPLHF.

There are a few counts of this clonotype. The rearrangement links TRBV12-3 or TRBV12-4 to TRBJ2-5; TRBD1 matches at 7 bases. The junction had 6 bases not matched to a gene; V was cut back by 4 bases and J by 1 base. CDR3 size: 15 residues. The CDR3 sequence is CASSSHDRAQETQYF. CDR3 nucleotides: TGTGCCAGCAGTTCTCATGACAGGGCCCAAGAGACCCAGTACTTC.

This clonotype has at least ten counts. One junction end disagrees with the germline gene, perhaps due to a read error. The DNA of the CDR3 is TGCAGCGCTGTAACGGGGCGACGTGGCTTC. It specifies CSAVTGRRGF. The V gene is TRBV29-1, the J gene TRBJ2-7; the D gene could be TRBD1 or TRBD2 (5 bases each). In germline, CDR1 is SQVTM, CDR2 ANQGSEA. The CDR3 runs to 10 residues.

This clonotype was recorded many times. The chain is built from TRBV4-1 and TRBJ2-3; TRBD1 matches 7 bases. Germline CDR1 is MGHRA and CDR2 is YSYEKL. This CDR3 has 17 amino acids. V was pared by 1 base and J by 1 base, with 8 bases of the junction left unmatched. In DNA, the CDR3 is TGCGCCAGCAGCCAAGGGGAGCAAGGGGGCGGCACAGATACGCAGTATTTT. It encodes CASSQGEQGGGTDTQYF.

This clonotype came up a few times. The CDR3 loop is CATSRLAGGQYNEQFF. CDR3 DNA sequence: TGTGCCACCAGCAGACTAGCGGGGGGCCAGTACAATGAGCAGTTCTTC. This chain links TRBV15 with TRBJ2-1; 11 nucleotides match TRBD2. V lost 2 bases, J lost 4 bases, and 4 bases stayed unmatched. This CDR3 has 16 amino acids. Germline V gene data show CDR1 as LNHNV and CDR2 as YYDKDF (reference sequence).

This clonotype was counted a few times. The chain links TRBV3-1 to TRBJ2-7, with 7 bases matching TRBD1. This CDR3 comprises 15 residues. V gave up 1 base and J gave up 4 bases; unmatched junction bases: 7. Germline V lookup: CDR1 LGHDT, CDR2 YNNKEL (reference sequence). CDR3 region: CASSQGQGLRYEQYF. For the CDR3, the DNA is TGTGCCAGCAGCCAAGGACAGGGATTACGGTACGAGCAGTACTTC.

The sample holds many counts of this clonotype. The chain uses TRBV24-1 and TRBJ2-1, with unresolved D. The CDR3 runs 11 residues. Germline V CDR1 and CDR2: KGHDR, SFDVKD. V lost 5 bases and J 15 bases, leaving 13 bases between the germline ends. CDR3 sequence: CATSARERRFF. The CDR3 DNA reads as TGTGCCACCAGTGCCCGTGAAAGGAGGTTCTTC.

The chain is built from TRBV24-1 and TRBJ2-1; 9 nucleotides match TRBD2. The germline CDR1 and CDR2 sequences are KGHDR and SFDVKD. Trimming at V came to 3 bases and at J to 7 bases, leaving 15 bases not matched to a gene. The length of the CDR3 is 18 residues. The CDR3 region has the DNA TGTGCCACCAGTGATCCGGTGGGACCGGGACTAGCTAGGAATGAGCAGTTCTTC. The encoded protein is CATSDPVGPGLARNEQFF.

The chain carries TRBV4-2 and TRBJ2-1, with D perhaps TRBD1 (6 bases). V was clipped by 2 bases and J by 5 bases, with 13 bases between them. The CDR3 sequence is 15 residues long. Germline V gene sequence: CDR1 LGHNA, CDR2 YNFKEQ. The CDR3 protein is CASSQSGTRNNEQFF. DNA for the CDR3: TGTGCCAGCAGCCAATCGGGGACACGCAACAATGAGCAGTTCTTC.

This clonotype has just a few counts. The chain couples TRBV7-2 to TRBJ2-2; 8 positions match TRBD2. Germline CDR1 SGHTA, CDR2 FQGNSA. The junction had 5 bases not matched to a gene; V was cut back by 4 bases and J by 4 bases. The CDR3 loop spans 15 amino acids. The CDR3 sequence is CASSYRLATTGELFF. CDR3 DNA sequence: TGTGCCAGCAGCTACAGACTAGCGACCACCGGGGAGCTGTTTTTT.

This rearrangement joins TRBV11-1 to TRBJ2-6, with 11 bases aligning to TRBD2. V was clipped by 1 base and J by 0 bases; unmatched bases: 2. Germline loops: CDR1 SGHAT, CDR2 FQDESV (reference sequence). The CDR3 is 18 amino acids. The CDR3 DNA is TGTGCCAGCAGCTTAGGACTAGCGGGGTACTCTGGGGCCAACGTCCTGACTTTC. Protein sequence: CASSLGLAGYSGANVLTF.

This clonotype turned up a few times. The gene calls are TRBV5-1 and TRBJ2-7; D possibly corresponds to TRBD2 (6 bases). Germline V CDR1 and CDR2: SGHRS, YFSETQ. The CDR3 has 14 residues. With 0 bases removed from V and 7 bases from J, the gap between germline ends came to 14 bases. In nucleotides, the CDR3 is TGCGCCAGCAGCTTGGCCTTACGGGAGAGGGAGCAGTACTTC. Its translation is CASSLALREREQYF.

The chain recombines TRBV20-1 with TRBJ2-1, with TRBD2 identical over 8 bases. Trimming removed 3 bases from V and 7 bases from J; junction bases left unmatched: 8. The length of the CDR3 is 14 residues. Germline V gene lookup returns CDR1 DFQATT and CDR2 SNEGSKA (reference sequence). The chain's CDR3 is CSARSGGQGNEQFF. The CDR3 nucleotides read TGCAGTGCTAGGAGCGGGGGCCAGGGGAATGAGCAGTTCTTC.

In this sample, this clonotype turned up a few times. This chain joins TRBV4-2 and TRBJ2-1; D unresolved. Germline V gene sequence: CDR1 LGHNA, CDR2 YNFKEQ. This CDR3 region has 15 residues. V lost 0 bases and J 4 bases, leaving 10 bases between the germline ends. CDR3 loop: CASSQEVVEYNEQFF. The CDR3 region has the DNA TGTGCCAGCAGCCAAGAGGTAGTCGAATACAATGAGCAGTTCTTC.

For the CDR3, the DNA is TGTGCCAGCAGAACTCGGCGTGGGCCCAATGAAAAACTGTTTTTT. It is translated as CASRTRRGPNEKLFF. V is TRBV28 and J is TRBJ1-4; D gene ambiguous. The V gene lost 6 bases and the J gene lost 5 bases, with 16 bases spanning the gap. The V gene's germline CDR1 is MDHEN and CDR2 SYDVKM. The CDR3 contains 15 residues.

This clonotype was seen a few times. V usage is TRBV28 and J usage is TRBJ2-7; D possibly corresponds to TRBD1 (6 bases). The germline V gene encodes CDR1 MDHEN and CDR2 SYDVKM. The CDR3 is made up of 14 amino acids. Trimming pared 2 bases from V and 2 bases from J, leaving 10 bases between. The CDR3 nucleotides read TGTGCCAGCAGTTTACCGGACAGTACCTACGAGCAGTACTTC. Its protein is CASSLPDSTYEQYF.

The genes are TRBV27 and TRBJ2-7, with D perhaps TRBD1 or TRBD2 (5 bases each). V was shortened by 4 bases and J by 2 bases, with 24 bases between the two germline ends. Germline CDR1 reads MNHEY; CDR2 reads SMNVEV (reference sequence). The CDR3 consists of 18 residues. The CDR3 here is CASSSRGAGEPTPYEQYF. The CDR3 nucleotides read TGTGCCAGCAGTTCGAGAGGGGCGGGTGAACCAACTCCCTACGAGCAGTACTTC.